What follows are 21 T cell receptor beta chains derived from one specimen sequenced in a study of shared clonotypes between healthy human individuals. Assay used: immunoSEQ multiplex PCR; TCRdb lists only in-frame clones, some missing. The sample lists about a million clones, approximately 77% occurring once. Sequencing was carried out using memory CD4+ T cells from PBMCs. As for subset: CD45RA-negative fraction. The origin of the receptors is a man aged 18 to 29 in good health. Some clones in this sample may be carry-over from other donors' samples.

The chain is built from TRBV18 and TRBJ1-1, with a weak D call TRBD1 (6 bases). V was shortened by 2 bases and J by 0 bases, with 10 bases between the two germline ends. Germline loops: CDR1 KGHSH, CDR2 LQKENI. The CDR3 length is 15 residues. The CDR3 coding sequence is TGTGCCAGCTCACCAGAGGGGGGATTGAACACTGAAGCTTTCTTT. It specifies CASSPEGGLNTEAFF.

The J gene is TRBJ1-6, the V gene TRBV6-4; possibly TRBD1 for D (6 bases). The CDR3 length is 14 residues. Trimming pared 6 bases from V and 7 bases from J, leaving 13 bases between. Per the germline V gene, CDR1 is MRHNA and CDR2 is SNTAGT. The CDR3 DNA reads as TGTGCCAGCAGCCTGGGGGCTAGGAATTCACCCCTCCACTTT. It yields the protein CASSLGARNSPLHF.

The chain has TRBV7-9 and TRBJ2-5; D remains unclear. The ends were cut back, 1 base at V and 7 bases at J, with 10 bases in the middle. The CDR3 length is 13 residues. The V gene's germline CDR1 is SEHNR and CDR2 FQNEAQ (reference sequence). CDR3 protein: CASSLGGVVTQYF. The CDR3 coding sequence is TGTGCCAGCAGCTTAGGAGGAGTTGTGACCCAGTACTTC.

The V call is TRBV5-1, the J call TRBJ2-5; D remains unclear. CDR1 is SGHRS and CDR2 is YFSETQ in the germline V gene. Trimming left V 0 bases short and J 1 base short, with 7 bases between. CDR3 size: 14 residues. The chain's CDR3 is CASSLGTLQETQYF. The DNA for the CDR3 is TGCGCCAGCAGCTTGGGTACTCTCCAAGAGACCCAGTACTTC.

The chain recombines TRBV5-1 with TRBJ1-2, with 7 bases aligning to TRBD1. Germline CDR1 SGHRS, CDR2 YFSETQ. The CDR3 sequence is 16 residues long. The V and J ends lost 4 bases and 2 bases, in that order; junction bases with no gene match: 11. The CDR3 DNA reads as TGCGCCAGCAGCCCCTCGGTTGACAGGGTAAACTATGGCTACACCTTC. Translating it yields CASSPSVDRVNYGYTF.

A word on this clone: With a much larger clone just one base away, this may be a read error. The identical CDR3 is also encoded by other nucleotide sequences in the sample. The V and J genes are TRBV4-2 and TRBJ1-5, with 10 bases identical to TRBD1. This CDR3 comprises 18 residues. The germline gives CDR1 LGHNA, CDR2 YNFKEQ. Trimming cost V 3 bases and J 7 bases; bases outside gene matches: 15. The CDR3 protein is CASSQTGGAGARNQPQHF. The CDR3 DNA follows: TGTGCCAGCAGCCAGACAGGGGGCGCGGGGGCTCGGAACCAGCCCCAGCATTTT.

V and J are TRBV27 and TRBJ1-1, with a possible D match to TRBD1 (6 bases). This CDR3 has 15 amino acids. Trimming took off 1 base at V and 1 base at J, with 10 bases between the two ends. CDR1 MNHEY and CDR2 SMNVEV come from the germline V gene (reference sequence). The CDR3 sequence: CASSLYGGANTEAFF. The CDR3 nucleotides are TGTGCCAGCAGTTTATATGGGGGGGCGAACACTGAAGCTTTCTTT.

The chain employs TRBV25-1 and TRBJ2-1, with D maybe TRBD1 (5 bases). Trimming cost V 6 bases and J 5 bases, with 11 bases left between them. The CDR3 spans 13 residues. Per the germline V gene, CDR1 is MGHDK and CDR2 is SYGVNS. CDR3 in DNA: TGTGCCAGCAGCAGGGTAATCGACAATGAGCAGTTCTTC. Amino acids: CASSRVIDNEQFF.

This clone was picked up a small number of times. V is TRBV19 and J is TRBJ2-7; tentative D call: TRBD1 (6 bases). With 4 bases removed from V and 1 base from J, the gap between germline ends came to 8 bases. The CDR3 is made up of 13 amino acids. The V gene's germline CDR1 is LNHDA and CDR2 SQIVND (reference sequence). The CDR3 DNA sequence: TGTGCCAGTAGTAGAGGACAGTCCTACGAGCAGTACTTC. Translation gives CASSRGQSYEQYF.

The chain has TRBV28 and TRBJ1-5; maybe TRBD1 (5 bases). There are 15 residues in the CDR3. V was trimmed by 7 bases and J by 5 bases, leaving 18 bases between them. CDR1 and CDR2 (germline): MDHEN, SYDVKM. CDR3 nucleotide sequence: TGTGCCAGCACCCCGGGCGGGGGGGGATATCAGCCCCAGCATTTT. Residues: CASTPGGGGYQPQHF.

The genes are TRBV5-4 and TRBJ2-3; 8 bases fit TRBD2. This CDR3 spans 16 amino acids. V was pared by 3 bases and J by 1 base, with 7 bases of the junction left unmatched. The germline CDR1 and CDR2 sequences are SGHNT and YYREEE (reference sequence). CDR3 nucleotide sequence: TGTGCCAGCAGCTCGAACCTAGCGGGCCGCACAGATACGCAGTATTTT. It translates to CASSSNLAGRTDTQYF.

This clone was detected only a few times. The chain uses TRBV28 and TRBJ1-5, with D hard to call. The length of the CDR3 is 15 residues. With 6 bases removed from V and 0 bases from J, the gap between germline ends came to 12 bases. Per the germline V gene, CDR1 is MDHEN and CDR2 is SYDVKM. The CDR3 spells CASRGGLYSNQPQHF. CDR3 sequence (DNA): TGTGCCAGCAGGGGAGGACTTTATAGCAATCAGCCCCAGCATTTT. Drawing the rest from reference TRBV28 and TRBJ1-5, the complete variable domain is DVKVTQSSRYLVKRTGEKVFLECVQDMDHENMFWYRQDPGLGLRLIYFSYDVKMKEKGDIPEGYSVSREKKERFSLILESASTNQTSMYLCASRGGLYSNQPQHFGDGTRLSIL.

This clone turned up a few times. This chain joins TRBV27 and TRBJ1-3, with D possibly matching TRBD1 (6 bases). The CDR3 sequence is 16 residues long. V shed 4 bases and J shed 4 bases, with 17 bases lying between them. Germline loops: CDR1 MNHEY, CDR2 SMNVEV (reference sequence). This CDR3 reads CASSSMATGFGNTIYF. The CDR3 DNA sequence: TGTGCCAGCAGTTCAATGGCTACAGGGTTCGGAAACACCATATATTTT.

This clone was detected a few times. The V gene is TRBV4-1, the J gene TRBJ1-4; tentatively, D is TRBD1 (5 bases). Germline V lookup: CDR1 MGHRA, CDR2 YSYEKL. The CDR3 loop spans 15 amino acids. The V end was cut by 3 bases, the J end by 8 bases, with 16 bases between. This chain's CDR3 is CASSHSDGRGEKLFF. The CDR3, as DNA: TGCGCCAGCAGCCACTCGGACGGCCGGGGGGAAAAACTGTTTTTT.

The rearrangement joins TRBV6-6 to TRBJ2-2; TRBD2 might be the D (7 bases). Germline values: CDR1 MNHNY, CDR2 SVGAGI (reference sequence). V gave up 6 bases and J gave up 3 bases, with 17 bases separating them. The CDR3 contains 16 residues. The CDR3 sequence: CASSRGGAQDTGELFF. The CDR3 DNA sequence: TGTGCCAGCAGCCGAGGGGGGGCTCAGGACACCGGGGAGCTGTTTTTT.

J is TRBJ1-4 and V is TRBV5-1; D gene ambiguous. The CDR3 sequence is 14 residues long. Germline assignment: CDR1 SGHRS and CDR2 YFSETQ. Trimming took 0 bases from V and 0 from J, leaving 3 bases between them. CDR3 nucleotides: TGCGCCAGCAGCTTGGCAACAACTAATGAAAAACTGTTTTTT. Protein sequence: CASSLATTNEKLFF.

The CDR3 DNA sequence: TGTGCCAGCAGTCGACCCCGGGACAGATACAATGAGCAGTTCTTC. Protein: CASSRPRDRYNEQFF. The chain employs TRBV28 and TRBJ2-1; 7 bases agree with TRBD1. CDR3 size: 15 residues. V shed 5 bases and J 4 bases; nucleotides not matched to a gene: 8. The V gene's germline CDR1 is MDHEN and CDR2 SYDVKM.

This clone was recorded a few times. The V call is TRBV30, the J call TRBJ1-1, with D uncertain. The V end was cut by 2 bases, the J end by 4 bases, with 11 bases between. CDR3 length: 13 residues. Germline CDR1 GTSNPN, CDR2 SVGIG (reference sequence). The CDR3 coding sequence is TGTGCCTGGAGTCATGGGGAGGCCACTGAAGCTTTCTTT. Translation: CAWSHGEATEAFF.

This chain joins TRBV28 and TRBJ2-3, with 13 bases that match TRBD2. The ends lost 3 bases at V and 0 bases at J; junction bases unmatched: 3. The CDR3 totals 17 residues. CDR1 and CDR2 from the germline V gene are MDHEN and SYDVKM. Here the CDR3 DNA reads TGTGCCAGCAGTTTTGGACTAGCGGGAGTTAGCACAGATACGCAGTATTTT. Its protein product is CASSFGLAGVSTDTQYF.

This chain connects TRBV11-2 to TRBJ1-2; D may be TRBD1 (5 bases). This CDR3 has 15 amino acids. The V gene's germline CDR1 is SGHAT and CDR2 FQNNGV. The V and J ends lost 0 bases and 7 bases respectively, with 15 bases between them. CDR3 in DNA: TGTGCCAGCAGCTTAGACGGGGCCCCTGCGGGTGGCTACACCTTC. The encoded protein is CASSLDGAPAGGYTF.

This chain uses TRBV6-1 with TRBJ1-1; D gene unclear. V was trimmed by 7 bases and J by 0 bases, leaving 15 bases between them. This CDR3 contains 15 residues. CDR1 and CDR2 from the germline V gene are MNHNS and SASEGT. The CDR3 nucleotides are TGTGCCAGCACCGTGACCGAGAATATGAACACTGAAGCTTTCTTT. This encodes CASTVTENMNTEAFF.